This TCR beta chain was documented in a study of blood T cell repertoires in COVID-19. In the source study's methods: The authors estimated nucleated cell counts from reference gene primer amplification. This table comes from immunoSEQ multiplex PCR, and its TCRdb copy is limited to in-frame clones, with some not included. Clone size and the V and J calls come from that table; the DNA yielded D and trimming. The sample has under 140,000 clones, 85% to 90% seen once. Losses at the gene ends were 4 bases for V and 1 base for J; bases not matched to a gene: 5. The germline gives CDR1 LNHDA, CDR2 SQIVND (reference sequence). The CDR3 length is 15 residues.

The specimen sequenced was peripheral blood. This clonotype originated in a woman aged 50 to 60 with acute or convalescent COVID-19. J is TRBJ2-5 and V is TRBV19, with 8 bases aligning to TRBD1. The CDR3 sequence is CASSRRQGFQETQYF. In DNA form, the CDR3 reads TGTGCCAGTAGTAGACGACAGGGGTTCCAAGAGACCCAGTACTTC. Using reference TRBV19 and TRBJ2-5 for the parts outside the CDR3, the full variable domain is DGGITQSPKYLFRKEGQNVTLSCEQNLNHDAMYWYRQDPGQGLRLIYYSQIVNDFQKGDIAEGYSVSREKKESFPLTVTSAQKNPTAFYLCASSRRQGFQETQYFGPGTRLLVL.